The rows below give T cell receptor beta chains drawn from one sample of a study of cytomegalovirus exposure and HLA in healthy donors. Only in-frame clones appear in the TCRdb table, and some are missing; sequencing was by immunoSEQ multiplex PCR. The profile shows 95,000 to 150,000 clones, about 73% of them singletons. Source material: PBMCs. The receptors were gathered from a middle-aged woman in good health and CMV-seronegative. The CDR3 runs from the conserved cysteine through the conserved F or W. Fields, in order: V gene, D gene, clone size, J gene, CDR3 protein, CDR3 DNA. A D gene is named only where the DNA matches it firmly. A clone size is listed for some rows: how often the clone was seen (once, few, many), or a class if it is expanded.

V: TRBV5-6; D: TRBD1; size: -; J: TRBJ1-1; CDR3: CASSLGAGGPEAFF; DNA: TGTGCCAGCAGCTTAGGGGCAGGGGGCCCTGAAGCTTTCTTT
V: TRBV11-3; D: -; size: -; J: TRBJ2-7; CDR3: CASSPDTTSYEQYF; DNA: TGTGCCAGCAGCCCAGACACCACCTCCTACGAGCAGTACTTC
V: TRBV5-1; D: -; size: -; J: TRBJ1-4; CDR3: CASSRGDRGPEKLFF; DNA: TGCGCCAGCAGCCGGGGGGACCGCGGACCGGAAAAACTGTTTTTT
V: TRBV10-3; D: -; size: -; J: TRBJ2-3; CDR3: CAIRGTSTDTQYF; DNA: TGTGCCATCAGAGGGACAAGCACAGATACGCAGTATTTT
V: TRBV9; D: TRBD1; size: -; J: TRBJ1-3; CDR3: CASSAFPTGSSGNTIYF; DNA: TGTGCCAGCAGCGCCTTCCCGACAGGGAGCTCTGGAAACACCATATATTTT
V: TRBV7-6; D: -; size: few; J: TRBJ2-3; CDR3: CASSFKGGGTHLSTDTQYF; DNA: TGTGCCAGCAGCTTCAAAGGGGGGGGTACCCACCTGAGCACAGATACGCAGTATTTT
V: TRBV7-8; D: -; size: few; J: TRBJ2-1; CDR3: CASSSEESSYNEQFF; DNA: TGTGCCAGCAGCTCCGAGGAATCCTCCTACAATGAGCAGTTCTTC
V: TRBV7-9; D: TRBD1; size: -; J: TRBJ1-2; CDR3: CASSPMQGAAGYTF; DNA: TGTGCCAGCAGCCCTATGCAGGGGGCGGCTGGCTACACCTTC
V: TRBV19; D: -; size: -; J: TRBJ2-3; CDR3: CASSIGNRGADTQYF; DNA: TGTGCCAGTAGTATAGGAAATCGGGGAGCAGATACGCAGTATTTT
V: TRBV5-5; D: -; size: once; J: TRBJ2-2; CDR3: CASSLGLSRENTGELFF; DNA: TGTGCCAGCAGCTTGGGACTATCCCGGGAGAACACCGGGGAGCTGTTTTTT
V: TRBV5-1; D: -; size: -; J: TRBJ2-7; CDR3: CASSPGAGEQYF; DNA: TGCGCCAGCAGCCCCGGTGCCGGCGAGCAGTACTTC
V: TRBV27; D: -; size: -; J: TRBJ2-6; CDR3: CASSLERSGANVLTF; DNA: TGTGCCAGCAGTCTAGAGAGGTCTGGGGCCAACGTCCTGACTTTC
V: TRBV11-3; D: -; size: -; J: TRBJ2-3; CDR3: CASSSSGWADTQYF; DNA: TGTGCCAGCAGCTCCAGCGGGTGGGCAGATACGCAGTATTTT
V: TRBV5-5; D: -; size: few; J: TRBJ1-1; CDR3: CASSLNNLNTEAFF; DNA: TGTGCCAGCAGCTTAAACAATTTGAACACTGAAGCTTTCTTT
V: TRBV18; D: -; size: -; J: TRBJ1-2; CDR3: CASSHTSRTEKYGYTF; DNA: TGTGCCAGTTCCCACACATCCCGGACAGAAAAATATGGCTACACCTTC
V: TRBV28; D: TRBD1; size: -; J: TRBJ2-7; CDR3: CASSPAGTVRGF; DNA: TGTGCCAGCTCGCCCGCCGGGACAGTAAGGGGCTTC
V: TRBV2; D: TRBD2; size: -; J: TRBJ2-7; CDR3: CASSDGTSGRYEQYF; DNA: TGTGCCAGCAGTGATGGGACTAGCGGGAGGTACGAGCAGTACTTC
V: TRBV5-6; D: TRBD1; size: few; J: TRBJ1-2; CDR3: CASSLGPGTAYGYTF; DNA: TGTGCCAGCAGCTTGGGTCCCGGGACAGCTTATGGCTACACCTTC
V: TRBV9; D: TRBD1; size: -; J: TRBJ1-2; CDR3: CASSVGTGGNYGYTF; DNA: TGTGCCAGCAGCGTAGGTACAGGGGGCAACTATGGCTACACCTTC
V: TRBV19; D: -; size: once; J: TRBJ1-2; CDR3: CASSIGGNGYTF; DNA: TGTGCCAGTAGTATTGGCGGGAATGGCTACACCTTC
V: TRBV4-2; D: TRBD2; size: -; J: TRBJ2-3; CDR3: CASSQDHPSGATDTQYF; DNA: TGTGCCAGCAGCCAAGACCACCCTAGCGGGGCTACAGATACGCAGTATTTT
V: TRBV18; D: TRBD2; size: once; J: TRBJ2-5; CDR3: CASSPQRGGGQETQYF; DNA: TGTGCCAGCTCACCCCAGCGGGGAGGAGGACAAGAGACCCAGTACTTC